This record concerns one TCR beta chain sequence. The data are from a study of shared clonotypes between healthy human individuals. CDR1 and CDR2 (germline): MNHNS, SASEGT. The V end was cut by 2 bases, the J end by 6 bases, with 4 bases between. This CDR3 region has 11 residues. Generated by immunoSEQ multiplex PCR, the TCRdb table keeps only in-frame clones and is missing some. The sample consists of 2 million to 2.5 million clones, approximately 94% of them appearing once. The chain links TRBV6-1 to TRBJ1-1; D not certain. The sequence was collected from a man between 18 and 29 years old in good health. Source material: naive CD4+ T cells sorted from blood. Noted subset: CD45RA+ positively selected. CDR3 coding DNA: TGTGCCAGCAGTGAATTGGCTGAAGCTTTCTTT. Residues: CASSELAEAFF.